Listed below are T cell receptor beta chains from one sample, sequenced in a study of blood T cell repertoires in COVID-19. Sequencing was performed with immunoSEQ multiplex PCR; in TCRdb, only in-frame clones are kept and a portion is missing. This sample has approximately 280,000 clones, with 88% found just once. Specimen: peripheral blood. Receptors originate from a man between 18 and 35 years old with active or convalescent COVID-19. The CDR3 runs from the conserved cysteine through the conserved F or W. Each record gives: J gene, V gene, CDR3 length, D gene, clone size, CDR3 DNA, CDR3 protein. D genes are given only for firm matches. Size tells how often a clone was seen (once, few, many) or the class of an expanded clone, and some rows leave it out.

>TRBJ2-7|TRBV7-8|15|TRBD1|.
TGTGCCAGCAGCCTGGGACAGGTTCTCTCCTACGAGCAGTACTTC
CASSLGQVLSYEQYF
>TRBJ2-7|TRBV27|12|.|.
TGTGCCAGCAGTACCGGGTCATACGAGCAGTACTTC
CASSTGSYEQYF
>TRBJ1-1|TRBV2|14|TRBD1|.
TGTGCCAGCAGCCGACAGGGGGGGAACACTGAAGCTTTCTTT
CASSRQGGNTEAFF
>TRBJ2-4|TRBV6-5|12|.|once
TGTGCCAGCAGTCAGGACAACAGCATTCAGTACTTC
CASSQDNSIQYF
>TRBJ1-1|TRBV10-3|15|.|.
TGTGCCATCAGTGAGGCGGAACAGGGCTCTACTGAAGCTTTCTTT
CAISEAEQGSTEAFF
>TRBJ2-1|TRBV14|17|.|.
TGTGCCAGCAGCCGACCGGGCTTGCGGGACTCCTACAATGAGCAGTTCTTC
CASSRPGLRDSYNEQFF
>TRBJ1-2|TRBV7-2|13|TRBD1|.
TGTGCCTCGCAGGGGGCGCCTAACTATGGCTACACCTTC
CASQGAPNYGYTF
>TRBJ2-7|TRBV6-5|15|TRBD2|once
TGTGCCAGCAGTCCACTAGCGGGGGCCTCCTACGAGCAGTACTTC
CASSPLAGASYEQYF
>TRBJ2-7|TRBV20-1|13|.|.
TGCAGTGCTAGTAAAACGGTTTCCTACGAGCAGTACTTC
CSASKTVSYEQYF
>TRBJ1-1|TRBV14|14|TRBD1|.
TGTGCCAGCAGCCAAGATCCGGCGGGACAGGGGGCTTTCTTT
CASSQDPAGQGAFF
>TRBJ2-7|TRBV3-1/TRBV3-2|14|.|.
TGTGCCAGCAGCCATGAGCCCAGGGCCTACGAGCAGTACTTC
CASSHEPRAYEQYF
>TRBJ2-5|TRBV6-5|16|TRBD2|.
TGTGCCAGCAGTTACGTAGCGGGGGGATTCCAAGAGACCCAGTACTTC
CASSYVAGGFQETQYF
>TRBJ2-1|TRBV7-9|13|.|.
TGTGCCAGCAGCTTAGGGAGCCGCTTCGAGCAGTTCTTC
CASSLGSRFEQFF
>TRBJ2-7|TRBV7-6|15|.|.
TGTGCCAGCAGCCCCCTACTAGTGGAGGCATACGAGCAGTACTTC
CASSPLLVEAYEQYF
>TRBJ1-1|TRBV9|14|.|.
TGTGCCAGCGCCCCCCTGGGGGGGTACACTGAAGCTTTCTTT
CASAPLGGYTEAFF
>TRBJ2-2|TRBV9|18|TRBD2|once
TGTGCCAGCAGCGGGTACCGCCCTAGCGGGGGGGCGACCGGGGAGCTGTTTTTT
CASSGYRPSGGATGELFF
>TRBJ2-5|TRBV7-9|16|.|.
TGTGCCAGCAGCTTAGTCCGGGGTAGCTTACAAGAGACCCAGTACTTC
CASSLVRGSLQETQYF
>TRBJ1-5|TRBV19|15|TRBD1|.
TGTGCCAGCCTACAGGGGTCCTATAGCAATCAGCCCCAGCATTTT
CASLQGSYSNQPQHF
>TRBJ1-1|TRBV19|15|.|.
TGTGCCAGTAGTATAACCGGGGAGATGAACACTGAAGCTTTCTTT
CASSITGEMNTEAFF
>TRBJ1-2|TRBV5-1|14|.|.
TGCGCCAGCAGCTTGTCCGGGACTAACTATGGCTACACCTTC
CASSLSGTNYGYTF
>TRBJ2-3|TRBV6-1|16|.|.
TGTGCCAGCAGGGAACGGTCGGGGGGCCGGGCAGATACGCAGTATTTT
CASRERSGGRADTQYF
>TRBJ1-4|TRBV6-5|14|.|.
TGTGCCAGCGGTACAGGAAAAACTAATGAAAAACTGTTTTTT
CASGTGKTNEKLFF
>TRBJ1-2|TRBV19|16|.|.
TGTGCCAGTAGTATGGAAACCGTGACAGCGACTTATGGCTACACCTTC
CASSMETVTATYGYTF
>TRBJ1-1|TRBV18|16|.|.
TGTGCCAGCTCACCACCGGTGGGACACATGAACACTGAAGCTTTCTTT
CASSPPVGHMNTEAFF
>TRBJ1-1|TRBV12-3/TRBV12-4|12|.|.
TGTGCCAGCAGCGACAGATACACTGAAGCTTTCTTT
CASSDRYTEAFF
>TRBJ1-5|TRBV6-5|13|.|.
TGTGCCAGCAGCATGACACCAAATCAGCCCCAGCATTTT
CASSMTPNQPQHF
>TRBJ1-6|TRBV18|15|.|once
TGTGCCAGCTCCCCAGCAGGGGTTGATAATTCACCCCTCCACTTT
CASSPAGVDNSPLHF
>TRBJ2-7|TRBV5-6|16|TRBD2|few
TGTGCCAGCAGCTCCCTCGGGGCTAGCGGGGGCTACGAGCAGTACTTC
CASSSLGASGGYEQYF
>TRBJ1-2|TRBV12-5|14|.|.
TGTGCTAGTGGTGCTTTGAATGGGGGCGATGGCTACACCTTC
CASGALNGGDGYTF
>TRBJ2-1|TRBV5-1|18|.|.
TGCGCCAGCAGCTTGGTGTTTTGGCGGGCTAGTACATACAATGAGCAGTTCTTC
CASSLVFWRASTYNEQFF
>TRBJ2-7|TRBV28|13|.|few
TGTGCCACCCTGACAGAATCGGGGGATGAGCAGTACTTC
CATLTESGDEQYF
>TRBJ2-7|TRBV11-2|12|.|.
TGTGCCAGCAGCTTATTTGGCTTGGAGCAGTACTTC
CASSLFGLEQYF
>TRBJ2-7|TRBV12-3/TRBV12-4|12|.|.
TGTGCCAGCAGTTTAGCGCGGGCACCGGAGTACTTC
CASSLARAPEYF
>TRBJ2-1|TRBV13|14|.|.
TGTGCCAGCACCAAAGGACGGGGGTACAATGAGCAGTTCTTC
CASTKGRGYNEQFF
>TRBJ2-3|TRBV5-1|16|.|.
TGCGCCAGCAGCTTGGGGCAGGGGCCCCCCACAGATACGCAGTATTTT
CASSLGQGPPTDTQYF
>TRBJ2-1|TRBV9|13|.|.
TGTGCCAGCAGCTCGCAGGGGAGCAATGAGCAGTTCTTC
CASSSQGSNEQFF
>TRBJ1-6|TRBV5-6|15|.|.
TGTGCCAGCAGCTTGGTGGGCATTTATAATTCACCCCTCCACTTT
CASSLVGIYNSPLHF
>TRBJ1-1|TRBV4-3|14|.|.
TGCGCCAGCAGCCAAGATGGGCTTCTCACTGAAGCTTTCTTT
CASSQDGLLTEAFF
>TRBJ2-1|TRBV29-1|13|TRBD2|.
TGCAGCGCCCTCACTAGCGCCCACAATGAGCAGTTCTTC
CSALTSAHNEQFF
>TRBJ1-1|TRBV4-1|15|.|.
TGCGCCAGCAGCCCCACCTCCCTGGTCGGGACTGAAGCTTTCTTT
CASSPTSLVGTEAFF
>TRBJ1-1|TRBV19|13|.|.
TGTGCCAGTACCCAGGAGGTGAACACTGAAGCTTTCTTT
CASTQEVNTEAFF
>TRBJ2-7|TRBV19|14|.|.
TGTGCCAGTAGTATAGCAGAGAGGGGGTACGAGCAGTACTTC
CASSIAERGYEQYF
>TRBJ2-5|TRBV6-5|14|.|.
TGTGCCAGCAGTTACTCCGGTCAGGGGGAGACCCAGTACTTC
CASSYSGQGETQYF
>TRBJ1-2|TRBV12-3/TRBV12-4|11|.|.
TGTGCCAGCAGTTTACGGGGTGGCTACACCTTC
CASSLRGGYTF
>TRBJ1-1|TRBV27|15|.|.
TGTGCCAGCAGTTTATCGGGCAGGGGTTACACTGAAGCTTTCTTT
CASSLSGRGYTEAFF
>TRBJ2-7|TRBV3-1/TRBV3-2|13|.|few
TGTGCCAGCAGCCCCCCAGGGAGGCACGAGCAGTACTTC
CASSPPGRHEQYF
>TRBJ1-5|TRBV2|14|.|.
TGTGCCAGCAGTGACAGGTTGGGCAATCAGCCCCAGCATTTT
CASSDRLGNQPQHF
>TRBJ2-4|TRBV18|16|TRBD1|.
TGTGCCAGCTCACCGACAGGGGAGGTAGCCAAAAACATTCAGTACTTC
CASSPTGEVAKNIQYF
>TRBJ1-1|TRBV19|16|TRBD1|.
TGTGCCAGTAGTATCGGGACAGGGATTTTGGGCACTGAAGCTTTCTTT
CASSIGTGILGTEAFF
>TRBJ1-4|TRBV25-1|16|.|.
TGTGCCAGCAGTCTCGGGCTGGACAGCCTTAATGAAAAACTGTTTTTT
CASSLGLDSLNEKLFF
>TRBJ2-3|TRBV3-1/TRBV3-2|15|.|.
TGTGCCAGCAGCCAAGAGTTGCCGAGGGGGGATACGCAGTATTTT
CASSQELPRGDTQYF
>TRBJ2-1|TRBV9|17|TRBD2|.
TGTGCCAGCAGCGTAGCGAGGGGTGGACTAGCGGGGGATGAGCAGTTCTTC
CASSVARGGLAGDEQFF
>TRBJ1-5|TRBV19|17|.|.
TGTGCCAGTAGTGAATACACCGGGACACCTAGCAATCAGCCCCAGCATTTT
CASSEYTGTPSNQPQHF
>TRBJ1-2|TRBV2|16|TRBD1|.
TGTGCCAGCAGGTCCGAACAGGGGGCGGGTAACTATGGCTACACCTTC
CASRSEQGAGNYGYTF
>TRBJ2-7|TRBV7-9|15|TRBD1|few
TGTGCCAGCAGCTTAGGGCGGGACAGGGCCCACGAGCAGTACTTC
CASSLGRDRAHEQYF